This T cell receptor (beta chain) was observed in a study of cytomegalovirus exposure and HLA in healthy donors (dated by TCRdb to about 2017). Background for the entire study: An earlier analysis of 587 of the donors reported 250 to 300 Gb of sequence data and 100 million to 140 million unique TCR beta sequences from 190 million or so T cells. About 280 gigabases of sequencing data and around 90 million unique TCR sequences made up an early release that covered fewer than 650 HLA-typed donors. A later genetic analysis used genome-wide SNP genotypes for about 55% of the 666 donors, treating that subset as a discovery cohort. Among a few hundred genotyped donors of the cohort, an average of 235,054 unique TCR beta nucleotide sequences were sequenced per donor, 15% to 20% of them non-productive. A later analysis re-examined previously published TCR beta repertoires from 610 or so donors and added high-resolution HLA genotyping to investigate patterns of TCR occurrence. Of the 398 genotyped donors, roughly 80% fell in the genetic ancestry cluster associated with self-reported Caucasian donors. Every discovery cohort repertoire had been produced on one sequencing platform. In an earlier analysis of several hundred of the donors, high-throughput TCR beta sequencing was used to judge whether each TCR beta V gene segment behaved as functional or pseudogenic. Donor age, sex, ethnicity and CMV serostatus were compiled together with the repertoire data. Rather than using new phenotypic data, the later analysis identified candidate immune exposures from TCR beta sequences and from how often those sequences occurred across donors. Four to six DR-DQ haplotypes were handled as single units for association and clustering, since linkage in the cohort was strong. The study was designed to test whether signatures of past pathogen exposure could be identified by cataloging public T cell receptors. Both class I and class II loci were covered by HLA typing, at four-digit resolution. Typing coverage varied by locus: roughly 629-640 donors for A, B, C, DRB1 and DQB1; more than 500 for DQA1; 606 for DPA1; around 450 for DPB1. The study used immunosequencing to profile the T cell repertoires of 666 subjects and linked those repertoires to cytomegalovirus serostatus. To predict cytomegalovirus infection status, the study brought together high-throughput TCR immunosequencing, statistical association of individual TCRs with disease status, and machine learning. In addition to the first cohort of several hundred subjects, a separate validation cohort of 100 to 150 different subjects was used. What the study reported, not specific to this receptor: HLA typing was unavailable for some donors at each locus, so association tests used only the typed subset. A total of fewer than 200 TCR beta chains were listed by the study as associated with cytomegalovirus. A later analysis found that most CMV-associated TCR beta chains appeared HLA-restricted, with HLA associations seemingly driven largely by CMV exposure. In a later genetic analysis, fewer N-insertions in productive TCRs were reported among donors in an Asian-associated ancestry cluster than the roughly 700-donor mean. In a later analysis, HLA-associated TCR beta chains were found to be more clonally expanded and to have lower generation probabilities than equally common non-associated chains. In an earlier analysis of some 500 of the donors, most TCR beta V segments were observed in productive rearrangements about 87% or about 30% of the time, broadly matching IMGT annotations. In a later analysis, TCR association rates were found to vary across HLA loci, with the most associated TCRs seen for DRB1 alleles and the fewest for HLA-C alleles. Cytomegalovirus status was reported to be diagnosed by the classifier with high specificity and sensitivity in both the original and validation cohorts. A few of the identified cytomegalovirus-associated TCR beta chains were confirmed in vitro to be specific for cytomegalovirus antigens. Linkage disequilibrium might explain the correlated functional status among segregating V segments, but an unknown experimental factor could not be ruled out. Most TCR sequences were seen in very few donors, while some public TCRs were found in many individuals. The earlier analysis of 587 of the donors excluded seventeen rarely observed V segments, including chromosome 9 orphons, because counts were too low. The 87-base-pair reads could not distinguish some IMGT-functional V segments, including TRBV6-2 and TRBV6-3, so those segments were excluded. An association between a missense DCLRE1C variant and V-gene and J-gene trimming of TCR beta chains was found in a later genetic analysis and replicated in an independent cohort. A further reported finding was that TCR beta sequences accurately predicted the HLA-A and HLA-B alleles for most subjects in the first cohort. A cluster of highly shared sequence variants was judged likely to represent a technical artifact of the sequencing pipeline. According to the authors, the approach could potentially be generalized to other disease states and immunological phenotypes. Assigning TCR associations to individual alleles was difficult when HLA alleles, especially DR and DQ, strongly co-occurred. In a later analysis, some 18,000 TCR beta sequences were associated with specific HLA alleles at a false discovery rate of 0.05. Presence/absence analyses assumed roughly uniform sequencing depth across donors, an assumption that may not hold. In a later analysis, several top co-occurrence clusters were reported to appear linked to parvovirus B19, influenza, CMV and Epstein-Barr virus. For the cohort, immune exposure information was limited to CMV serostatus. The cohort was sequenced for TCR beta chains only, and without alpha or paired-chain data the features that could be detected were limited.

This clone occurred once. It has no known antigen specificity. Base qualities were left out, and no much larger clone turns up one base away. The library was made by the immunoSEQ multiplex PCR assay. For the multiplex PCR, a mixture combining 60 forward primers for TCR Vbeta segments and 13 reverse primers for TCR Jbeta segments was used. The CDR3 region of rearranged TCR beta genes was amplified from genomic DNA with a multiplex PCR assay. Amplified TCR beta libraries were sequenced as 87-base-pair reads on the Illumina HiSeq System. In the original analysis: In a later analysis, some 80 million unique TCR beta chains were counted across the 690 or so repertoires, and approximately 11 million of these chains were shared by at least two donors. To remove PCR and sequencing errors, raw reads were error-corrected and collapsed into unique sequences using a nearest-neighbor algorithm that merged closely related sequences. CDR3 sequences were aligned to IMGT reference sequences to assign V, D and J gene segments. For a sequence to be retained, at least a six-nucleotide match to both a V gene segment and a J gene segment was required. A rearrangement counted as productive if the CDR3 had no stop codons and remained in frame with V and J, and every other rearrangement counted as non-productive. Following IMGT convention, CDR3 was defined as the stretch from the second conserved V-encoded cysteine up to the conserved J-encoded phenylalanine. In an earlier analysis of approximately 590 of the donors, sequences lacking an unambiguous match to a single V gene segment were excluded. An earlier analysis of some 500 of the donors classified V segments as functional when productive rearrangements were above 56.7% and as segregating when the standard deviation between donors was above 5%. To diagnose cytomegalovirus status from the catalog of TCR beta chain sequences, a statistical classification framework was built. V and J gene assignment, in a later analysis, came from comparing TCR nucleotide sequences with IMGT/GENE-DB human TR gene sequences. In a later analysis, CDR3 sequences and most-parsimonious VDJ recombination scenarios were assigned using the TCRdist pipeline. In a later analysis, each TCR beta chain was defined by its CDR3 amino acid sequence together with its V-gene family, and reads lacking a unique V-gene family were excluded. A later analysis removed 592 highly shared, low-generation-probability nucleotide sequences to deal with suspected cross-contamination and a sequencing artifact. For each public chain, a later analysis derived a clonal expansion index from normalized ranks of inferred template counts within each repertoire. Generation probabilities in a later analysis came from a VDJ recombination model fitted to out-of-frame rearrangements, and those results were checked against IGoR. In a later analysis, hypergeometric tests were used to score TCR-TCR, TCR-HLA and TCR-CMV co-occurrence, with a repertoire-size bias correction applied to TCR pairs. In a later analysis, false discovery rates were estimated by permuting HLA or CMV assignments 20 times. A later analysis grouped co-occurring TCRs with DBSCAN, adding TCRdist sequence similarity when clustering within HLA-allele-positive subsets. Repertoires with fewer than 30,000 or more than 120,000 public chains were left out of co-occurrence clustering, as were five repertoires with anomalous nucleotide sharing. The table comes from immuneACCESS by way of TCRdb, which keeps in-frame sequences with V and J called. Part of the clones is missing from these tables; in studies checked, under half for an unresolved V gene and the rest for unknown reasons. The V and J calls and clone size were taken over from that table, and D and trimming were inferred from the DNA. The sample profile shows about 98,000 clones; over 70% of them were found once. Approximately 11% of the sample is held by the ten biggest clonotypes.

The cohort was made up of approximately 700 healthy bone marrow donors. Cohort members were all nominally healthy when sampled, although unrecorded immune exposures were likely present. The donor tested CMV seropositive and was one of the 289 seropositive cohort members. Every donor gave a peripheral blood sample, and the peripheral blood mononuclear cells from that sample were used for TCR beta sequencing. The Qiagen DNeasy Blood Extraction Kit was used to extract genomic DNA from the blood cell samples. CDR1 MGHRA and CDR2 YSYEKL were looked up in the germline V gene. V drops 0 bases and J drops 3 bases, leaving 24 bases in between. The CDR3 sequence holds 19 residues, the cysteine and phenylalanine included. The CDR3 DNA has 57 bases and is translated from base 1.

Material for sequencing was PBMCs. The sequence derives from a man between 18 and 35 years old in good health and CMV-seropositive. Recombination joined TRBV4-1 with TRBJ2-7; the D segment could be TRBD1, given 5 matching bases. This receptor carries the CDR3 CASSQEIDQGFPINYEQYF. The DNA reads as follows: TGCGCCAGCAGCCAAGAAATCGATCAGGGTTTCCCTATAAACTACGAGCAGTACTTC.